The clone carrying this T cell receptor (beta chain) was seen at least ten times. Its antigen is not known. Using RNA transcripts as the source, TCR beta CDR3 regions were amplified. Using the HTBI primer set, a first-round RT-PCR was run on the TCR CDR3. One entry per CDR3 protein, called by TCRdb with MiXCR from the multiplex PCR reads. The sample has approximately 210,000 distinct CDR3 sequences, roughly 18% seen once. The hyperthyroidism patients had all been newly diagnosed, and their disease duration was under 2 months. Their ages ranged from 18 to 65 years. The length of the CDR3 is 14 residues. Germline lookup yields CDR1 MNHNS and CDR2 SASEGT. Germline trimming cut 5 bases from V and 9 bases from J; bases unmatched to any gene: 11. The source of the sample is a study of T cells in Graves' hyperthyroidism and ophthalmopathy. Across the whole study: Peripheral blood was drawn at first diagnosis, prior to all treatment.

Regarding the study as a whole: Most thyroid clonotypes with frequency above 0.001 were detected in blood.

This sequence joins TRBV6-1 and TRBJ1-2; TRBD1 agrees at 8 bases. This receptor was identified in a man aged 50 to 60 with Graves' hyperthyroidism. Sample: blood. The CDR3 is CASSSTNSGGSYTF. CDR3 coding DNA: TGTGCCAGCAGTTCCACTAACTCAGGGGGCAGCTACACCTTC.